This is a list of T cell receptor beta chains from one sample in a study of T cell responses to AZD1222 COVID-19 vaccine. TCRdb's copy holds only in-frame clones and misses some; the assay was immunoSEQ multiplex PCR. The sample includes under 80,000 clones, around 89% of them seen just once. Source: peripheral blood, taken on day 0 of AZD1222 vaccination. All receptors come from an adult in good health. CDR3s include the opening cysteine and the closing phenylalanine or tryptophan. The D gene is left open where the match is weak. Part of the rows lack a size; the others show once, few, many or a class for expanded clones.

>.|TRBV28|TRBJ2-1|.
CASNVGGLSSYNEQFF
TGTGCCAGCAACGTCGGGGGGCTGAGCTCCTACAATGAGCAGTTCTTC
>.|TRBV27|TRBJ2-1|TRBD2
CASEGLAGDEQFF
TGTGCCAGCGAAGGACTAGCGGGAGATGAGCAGTTCTTC
>.|TRBV7-6|TRBJ2-7|.
CASSPAGAFYEQYF
TGTGCCAGCAGCCCCGCTGGGGCTTTCTACGAGCAGTACTTC
>once|TRBV19|TRBJ1-5|.
CASSKNGPDPYQPQHF
TGTGCCAGTAGTAAGAACGGGCCAGACCCTTATCAGCCCCAGCATTTT
>.|TRBV7-2|TRBJ2-1|.
CASSPGITHNEQFF
TGTGCCAGCAGCCCTGGAATAACTCACAATGAGCAGTTCTTC
>.|TRBV18|TRBJ2-7|.
CASSPTSFSYEQYF
TGTGCCAGCTCACCAACTAGCTTCTCCTACGAGCAGTACTTC
>.|TRBV5-4|TRBJ2-5|.
CASSLAGGHQETQYF
TGTGCCAGCAGCTTGGCCGGGGGCCACCAAGAGACCCAGTACTTC
>.|TRBV6-5|TRBJ2-5|.
CATAGTDQETQYF
TGTGCCACCGCCGGGACGGACCAAGAGACCCAGTACTTC
>.|TRBV27|TRBJ2-3|.
CASSGGAVTDTQYF
TGTGCCAGCAGTGGAGGGGCCGTCACAGATACGCAGTATTTT
>.|TRBV5-4|TRBJ2-3|.
CASTQGRGASTDTQYF
TGTGCCAGCACCCAGGGTCGGGGGGCGTCCACAGATACGCAGTATTTT
>once|TRBV9|TRBJ2-7|.
CASSSSSRDEQYF
TGTGCCAGCAGCAGTTCGAGCCGGGACGAGCAGTACTTC
>once|TRBV9|TRBJ2-1|.
CASSVGAGNEQFF
TGTGCCAGCAGCGTAGGTGCTGGAAATGAGCAGTTCTTC
>.|TRBV9|TRBJ2-2|.
CASTATYGELFF
TGTGCCAGCACCGCTACTTACGGGGAGCTGTTTTTT
>.|TRBV20-1|TRBJ1-1|.
CSAREAFF
TGCAGTGCTAGAGAGGCTTTCTTT
>.|TRBV5-4|TRBJ1-2|.
CASSLGQYPNYGYTF
TGTGCCAGCAGCTTGGGACAGTATCCTAACTATGGCTACACCTTC
>.|TRBV9|TRBJ1-1|.
CASSVGTALNTEAFF
TGTGCCAGCAGCGTAGGAACAGCCCTGAACACTGAAGCTTTCTTT
>few|TRBV28|TRBJ2-2|TRBD1
CASIGTAENTGELFF
TGTGCCAGCATCGGGACAGCCGAGAACACCGGGGAGCTGTTTTTT
>.|TRBV7-2|TRBJ2-2|.
CASSLGGAGELFF
TGTGCCAGCAGCTTAGGAGGCGCCGGAGAGCTGTTTTTT
>.|TRBV9|TRBJ2-7|TRBD2
CASSVTSVSYEQYF
TGTGCCAGCAGCGTGACTAGCGTCTCCTACGAGCAGTACTTC
>few|TRBV7-6|TRBJ2-7|TRBD1
CASSYGTGKYEQYF
TGTGCCAGCAGCTATGGGACAGGGAAGTACGAGCAGTACTTC
>.|TRBV5-1|TRBJ2-7|TRBD1
CASSLTGQGYDEQYF
TGCGCCAGCAGCTTGACCGGACAGGGGTATGACGAGCAGTACTTC
>.|TRBV2|TRBJ2-1|.
CASSELALSSYNEQFF
TGTGCCAGCAGTGAATTGGCCCTGAGCTCCTACAATGAGCAGTTCTTC
>.|TRBV19|TRBJ2-1|TRBD1
CAVGTGVYNEQFF
TGTGCCGTGGGGACAGGAGTTTACAATGAGCAGTTCTTC
>.|TRBV6-5|TRBJ2-1|.
CASSYGSQMNEQFF
TGTGCCAGCAGTTACGGTAGTCAGATGAATGAGCAGTTCTTC
>.|TRBV3-1/TRBV3-2|TRBJ2-1|.
CASSQSRDFNNEQFF
TGTGCCAGCAGCCAAAGCCGGGACTTCAACAATGAGCAGTTCTTC
>few|TRBV10-3|TRBJ2-1|TRBD2
CAIRGGLRYEQFF
TGTGCCATCCGGGGGGGCCTTAGATATGAGCAGTTCTTC
>.|TRBV3-1/TRBV3-2|TRBJ2-5|TRBD2
CASSLLMTSGGETQYF
TGTGCCAGCAGCCTACTCATGACTAGCGGGGGAGAGACCCAGTACTTC
>once|TRBV19|TRBJ2-1|.
CASSVRGSSGSYNEQFF
TGTGCCAGTAGTGTCCGGGGCTCCTCGGGCTCCTACAATGAGCAGTTCTTC
>.|TRBV4-2|TRBJ2-3|TRBD2
CASSPRLAGGSTDTQYF
TGTGCCAGCAGCCCTCGACTAGCGGGGGGTTCCACAGATACGCAGTATTTT
>.|TRBV30|TRBJ2-6|.
CAWRKALSSGANVLTF
TGTGCCTGGAGAAAGGCGTTGAGCTCTGGGGCCAACGTCCTGACTTTC
>.|TRBV3-1/TRBV3-2|TRBJ1-5|TRBD1
CASSQETGDQPQHF
TGTGCCAGCAGCCAAGAAACAGGGGATCAGCCCCAGCATTTT
>few|TRBV12-3/TRBV12-4|TRBJ1-3|.
CASSSDSGNTIYF
TGTGCCAGCAGTTCCGACAGTGGAAACACCATATATTTT
>.|TRBV19|TRBJ2-3|TRBD1
CASSIEGTGIDTQYF
TGTGCCAGTAGTATAGAAGGGACAGGGATAGATACGCAGTATTTT
>.|TRBV27|TRBJ1-1|TRBD1
CASKLRDRENTEAFF
TGTGCCAGCAAACTAAGGGACAGGGAGAACACTGAAGCTTTCTTT
>.|TRBV28|TRBJ2-1|.
CASSLNRAGSVEQFF
TGTGCCAGCAGTTTAAACAGGGCTGGTTCCGTTGAGCAGTTCTTC
>.|TRBV11-2|TRBJ1-1|.
CASSLEWGKRNTEAFF
TGTGCCAGCAGCTTAGAGTGGGGGAAGAGGAACACTGAAGCTTTCTTT
>.|TRBV6-5|TRBJ2-1|.
CASSPLSRNEQFF
TGTGCCAGCAGTCCCCTTTCGAGGAATGAGCAGTTCTTC
>.|TRBV9|TRBJ2-5|.
CASSPVGGPQETQYF
TGTGCCAGCAGCCCAGTTGGGGGGCCCCAAGAGACCCAGTACTTC
>.|TRBV2|TRBJ2-3|TRBD2
CASSTGTSGGSDTQYF
TGTGCCAGCAGCACCGGGACTAGCGGGGGGAGTGATACGCAGTATTTT
>.|TRBV28|TRBJ2-7|.
CASGGPSYEQYF
TGTGCCAGCGGAGGGCCATCCTACGAGCAGTACTTC
>.|TRBV4-2|TRBJ2-6|.
CASSQDVLFGSGANVLTF
TGTGCCAGCAGCCAAGACGTCCTTTTTGGCTCTGGGGCCAACGTCCTGACTTTC
>.|TRBV27|TRBJ1-3|.
CASSLTPGRGNTIYF
TGTGCCAGCAGTTTAACCCCGGGACGGGGAAACACCATATATTTT
>.|TRBV30|TRBJ2-1|.
CAWSSARENEQFF
TGTGCCTGGAGCTCCGCTAGGGAGAATGAGCAGTTCTTC
>few|TRBV28|TRBJ1-6|.
CASSLLAGPNSPLHF
TGTGCCAGCAGTTTATTAGCGGGTCCCAATTCACCCCTCCACTTT
>.|TRBV4-1|TRBJ2-7|.
CASSQEWLSSQYF
TGCGCCAGCAGCCAAGAGTGGCTCTCTTCGCAGTACTTC
>.|TRBV7-2|TRBJ1-1|.
CASSLATEAFF
TGTGCCAGCAGCTTAGCAACTGAAGCTTTCTTT
>.|TRBV11-2|TRBJ2-2|TRBD1
CASSNTGTGNLFF
TGTGCCAGCAGTAATACCGGGACAGGGAATTTGTTTTTT